This T cell receptor (beta chain) was obtained from a study of regulatory T cells in long-lasting Graves disease. Study overall: The antithyroid drugs taken by newly diagnosed Graves' patients had been used for under 3 months.

This clonotype has at least ten counts. Its target is not known. General study points: With a few thousand shared public clonotypes, persistent patients exceeded new patients, who shared just over 950. The study found lower TCR diversity in persistent Graves' patients than in newly diagnosed ones.

This sample's time point: newly diagnosed GD, antithyroid drugs for less than 3 months. The TCR library was made from RNA extracted from PBMCs. This CDR3 comprises 15 residues. V lost 5 bases, J lost 2 bases, and 8 bases stayed unmatched. CDR1 and CDR2 from the germline V gene are MNHEY and SVGEGT. The TCR beta library used iRepertoire HTBI primers with Arm-PCR amplification of CDR3. TCRdb processed the multiplex PCR reads anew with MiXCR; each CDR3 protein has one entry. The repertoire consists of 400,000 to 500,000 distinct CDR3 sequences, with around 15% occurring once and the leading ten covering approximately 17%. A further study also used this sample, focusing on T cells in Graves' hyperthyroidism and ophthalmopathy. From that study: Diagnoses used clinical symptoms, serum thyroxine and TRAb, thyroid ultrasound and orbital computed tomography.

Sequenced material: peripheral blood mononuclear cells (PBMCs), taken at new diagnosis, from a patient treated with antithyroid drugs. The chain joins TRBV6-2 or TRBV6-3 to TRBJ2-7; TRBD2 matches at 8 bases. The receptor comes from a woman in her forties or fifties with Graves disease. CDR3 loop: CASSPFSGIPYEQYF. The CDR3 DNA reads TGTGCCAGCAGTCCTTTTAGCGGGATCCCCTACGAGCAGTACTTC.